The clone carrying this T cell receptor beta chain was seen at least ten times. The antigen is undetermined. Specified time point: patch test 1, 2 weeks after DPC sensitization. Treatment indicated: therapeutic diphenylcyclopropenone sensitization with weekly scalp DPC. TCRdb passed the RACE reads through MiXCR, listing each CDR3 protein once. In the table there are 100,000 or so distinct CDR3 sequences, roughly a tenth of which are singletons. V shed 6 bases and J shed 0 bases, with 5 bases lying between them. The CDR3 runs 12 residues. The source of the sample is a study of human T cells and chemical hapten exposure. Study outcomes and limitations: No alteration of TCRs above 1 in 1000 frequency was seen with DPC sensitization. Against controls, expanded TCRs gave rise to significantly more large CDR3 similarity clusters. PT1 expanded TCR numbers rose with patch test score.

V usage is TRBV12-3 or TRBV12-4 and J usage is TRBJ1-2; D uncertain. The source is a man between 40 and 49 years old with alopecia areata. Some clones in this sample may be carry-over from other donors' samples. The sample here was whole blood, taken in connection with sensitization to the hapten diphenylcyclopropenone (DPC). CDR3 bases: TGTGCCAGCAGCTACACTAACTATGGCTACACCTTC. It encodes CASSYTNYGYTF.